These T cell receptor beta chains were read from a single sample in a study of CD4 T cells in lung cancer. Some clones are missing from TCRdb's copy, which holds only in-frame ones; the method was immunoSEQ multiplex PCR. The sample carries over 8,000 clones, approximately 66% recorded once. The sequencing sample was made of normal lung tissue taken away from the tumor. All receptors come from a man in his sixties with non-small cell lung cancer. Both conserved end residues are part of each CDR3. D genes are given only for firm matches. Only some rows state a clone size, as once, few, many or a class for expanded clones.

D	size	J	V	DNA	CDR3
TRBD1	-	TRBJ2-6	TRBV7-3	TGTGCCAGCAGCTTAACCGGGACAGGGGGCTCTGGGGCCAACGTCCTGACTTTC	CASSLTGTGGSGANVLTF
-	-	TRBJ2-5	TRBV7-2	TGTGCCAGCAGCTACCAGGTCACCAAAACGGAGACCCAGTACTTC	CASSYQVTKTETQYF
-	few	TRBJ1-2	TRBV10-3	TGTGCCATCAGTGAAGGGGATCTTCGGGGCTACACCTTC	CAISEGDLRGYTF
-	-	TRBJ2-1	TRBV7-3	TGTGCCAGCAGCTTAACAACGGGATCCTACAATGAGCAGTTCTTC	CASSLTTGSYNEQFF
-	-	TRBJ2-4	TRBV7-9	TGTGCCAGCAGCGGCGGGGTGATCGAAAACATTCAGTACTTC	CASSGGVIENIQYF
TRBD2	medium-sized	TRBJ2-3	TRBV19	TGTGCCAGTAGTGATCAGCGGGAGGGCACAGATACGCAGTATTTT	CASSDQREGTDTQYF
TRBD1	-	TRBJ1-2	TRBV6-5	TGTGCCAGCAGGAGGGGACAGGTCAACTATGGCTACACCTTC	CASRRGQVNYGYTF
-	-	TRBJ2-2	TRBV5-1	TGCGCCAGCAGCACCGGACAACCTAACACCGGGGAGCTGTTTTTT	CASSTGQPNTGELFF
-	-	TRBJ1-1	TRBV19	TGTGCCAGTAGTATCGATTCAGTGAACACTGAAGCTTTCTTT	CASSIDSVNTEAFF
-	-	TRBJ2-5	TRBV19	TGTGCCAGTAGCCAAGCTCGGGCCCAGTACTTC	CASSQARAQYF
-	-	TRBJ2-7	TRBV6-1	TGTGCCAGCAGTGAACGTCTCTACGAGCAGTACTTC	CASSERLYEQYF
-	-	TRBJ1-1	TRBV15	TGTGCCACCAGCAGAGAAATACAGGGTTCCGAAGCTTTCTTT	CATSREIQGSEAFF
-	-	TRBJ2-3	TRBV14	TGTGCCAGCAGCCAAGGAGGGGGTCCAGATACGCAGTATTTT	CASSQGGGPDTQYF
-	medium-sized	TRBJ1-1	TRBV7-2	TGTGCCAGCAGCCCTTACAGGGCCACTGAAGCTTTCTTT	CASSPYRATEAFF
-	-	TRBJ1-1	TRBV28	TGTGCCAGCAGTTCGCTACAGGGTGGAACGAACACTGAAGCTTTCTTT	CASSSLQGGTNTEAFF
-	few	TRBJ1-5	TRBV25-1	TGTGCCAGCAGTGAGTTTGGGGTCCAGGGTCAGCCCCAGCATTTT	CASSEFGVQGQPQHF
TRBD2	medium-sized	TRBJ2-5	TRBV27	TGTGCCAGCAGTCCTCGGGAGGGAGAGACCCAGTACTTC	CASSPREGETQYF
-	-	TRBJ1-2	TRBV14	TGTGCCAGCAGCCATTCTGGGAGAAACGCTGGCTACACCTTC	CASSHSGRNAGYTF
TRBD1	-	TRBJ2-4	TRBV5-6	TGTGCCAGCAGCTTCAGAGGGGGCAGAACAAACATTCAGTACTTC	CASSFRGGRTNIQYF
-	-	TRBJ1-1	TRBV18	TGTGCCAGCTCACCATTTGCAGGGAACATGAACACTGAAGCTTTCTTT	CASSPFAGNMNTEAFF
-	few	TRBJ1-5	TRBV27	TGTGCCAGCAGCGCTCAGGGTTTGGGCAATCAGCCCCAGCATTTT	CASSAQGLGNQPQHF
-	-	TRBJ1-5	TRBV18	TGTGCCAGCTCACGGGACACTTATCAGCCCCAGCATTTT	CASSRDTYQPQHF
-	-	TRBJ2-7	TRBV30	TGTGCCTGGAGTCTGGGGCGAAACGAGCAGTACTTC	CAWSLGRNEQYF
TRBD2	once	TRBJ2-3	TRBV2	TGTGCCAGCAGTCCGACGGGGGGGGGCACAGATACGCAGTATTTT	CASSPTGGGTDTQYF
TRBD1	-	TRBJ1-3	TRBV18	TGTGCCAGCTCACTGCAGACAGGGAGTGGAAACACCATATATTTT	CASSLQTGSGNTIYF
TRBD1	-	TRBJ1-1	TRBV2	TGTGCCAGCGGACAGGGGGATGGGACTGAAGCTTTCTTT	CASGQGDGTEAFF
-	-	TRBJ1-2	TRBV7-2	TGTGCCAGCAGCCTTAGCACTATTAACTATGGCTACACCTTC	CASSLSTINYGYTF
TRBD2	-	TRBJ2-2	TRBV5-1	TGCGCCAGCAGCGCCCTCGGGAGGAGGGTGACCGGGGAGCTGTTTTTT	CASSALGRRVTGELFF
TRBD2	-	TRBJ2-2	TRBV5-1	TGCGCCAGCAGCTTGGGGGTAGCGGGAGCCACCGGGGAGCTGTTTTTT	CASSLGVAGATGELFF
TRBD1	once	TRBJ2-7	TRBV6-6	TGTGCCAGCAGTATCCGTTCAGGGGGCGGCGGCGAGCAGTACTTC	CASSIRSGGGGEQYF
TRBD1	-	TRBJ2-1	TRBV28	TGTGCCAGCAGTCGCCCCCTGACAGGGTTTAATGAGCAGTTCTTC	CASSRPLTGFNEQFF